The clone carrying this T cell receptor beta chain turned up a few times. No antigen is known for it. The data were taken from a study of cytomegalovirus exposure and HLA in healthy donors. About the research overall: Of 398 genotyped donors, more than 70% clustered with self-reported Caucasian donors. Points from the study as a whole: When presence/absence was analysed, sequencing depth was taken to be roughly uniform across donors. As a later analysis showed, a missense DCLRE1C variant was linked to trimming of TCR beta V- and J-genes.

V dropped 2 bases and J dropped 7 bases, with 9 bases sitting between them. The CDR3 is 13 amino acids. Germline V gives CDR1 SGHVS, CDR2 FQNEAQ. The PCR ran on 60 Vbeta and 13 Jbeta primers. Here immunoSEQ multiplex PCR was the method, and the copy in TCRdb shows in-frame clones only, minus some. The sample lists some 130,000 clones, around 74% occurring once. Each of the donors was a healthy bone marrow donor. The gene calls are TRBV7-8 and TRBJ2-1; maybe TRBD1 (6 bases). This receptor was identified in a male donor in good health and CMV-seronegative. Sequences were obtained from PBMCs. The CDR3 sequence: CASSLLQGNEQFF. The CDR3 DNA is TGTGCCAGCAGCTTACTGCAGGGGAATGAGCAGTTCTTC. Using reference TRBV7-8 and TRBJ2-1 for the parts outside the CDR3, the full variable domain is GAGVSQSPRYKVAKRGQDVALRCDPISGHVSLFWYQQALGQGPEFLTYFQNEAQLDKSGLPSDRFFAERPEGSVSTLKIQRTQQEDSAVYLCASSLLQGNEQFFGPGTRLTVL.